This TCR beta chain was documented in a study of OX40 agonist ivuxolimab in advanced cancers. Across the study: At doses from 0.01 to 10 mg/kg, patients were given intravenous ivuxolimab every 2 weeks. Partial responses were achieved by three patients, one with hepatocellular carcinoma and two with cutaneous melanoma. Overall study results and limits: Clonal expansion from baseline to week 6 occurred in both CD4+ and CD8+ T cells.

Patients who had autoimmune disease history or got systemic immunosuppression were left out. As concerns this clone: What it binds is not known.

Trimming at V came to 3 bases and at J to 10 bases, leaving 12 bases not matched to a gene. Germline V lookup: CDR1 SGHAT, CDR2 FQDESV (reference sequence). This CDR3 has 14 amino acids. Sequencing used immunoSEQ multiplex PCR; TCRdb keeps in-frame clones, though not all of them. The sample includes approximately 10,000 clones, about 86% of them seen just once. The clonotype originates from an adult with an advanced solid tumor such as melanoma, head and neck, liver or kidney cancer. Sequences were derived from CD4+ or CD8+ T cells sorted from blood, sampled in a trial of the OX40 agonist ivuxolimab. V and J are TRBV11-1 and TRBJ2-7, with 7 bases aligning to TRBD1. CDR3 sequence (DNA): TGTGCCAGCAGCTTCACAGGGGCTGATACATCCCAGTACTTC. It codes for CASSFTGADTSQYF. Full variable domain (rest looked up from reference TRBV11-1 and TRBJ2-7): EAEVAQSPRYKITEKSQAVAFWCDPISGHATLYWYRQILGQGPELLVQFQDESVVDDSQLPKDRFSAERLKGVDSTLKIQPAELGDSAMYLCASSFTGADTSQYFGPGTRLTVT.